This T cell receptor beta chain was sequenced for a study of blood T cell repertoires in COVID-19. For the study at large: COVID-19 samples from acute and convalescent phases originated in the United States, Italy and Spain. PBMCs, B-cell-depleted T cells, or T cells were the source of the cDNA or gDNA that made up the material.

This clone was seen once. The authors' processing: Using reference gene primer amplification, nucleated cell counts were estimated. Measured with immunoSEQ multiplex PCR; TCRdb has only the in-frame clones, and not every one. For V, J and clone size, that table is used; D and trimming come from the DNA. In the table there are approximately 100,000 clones, approximately 84% of which are singletons. CDR3 size: 12 residues. V gave up 7 bases and J gave up 4 bases, with 11 bases separating them. Germline CDR1 reads SQVTM; CDR2 reads ANQGSEA. The J gene is TRBJ1-3, the V gene TRBV29-1; tentatively, D is TRBD1 (5 bases). The sequencing input was peripheral blood. The receptor was isolated from a man between 65 and 85 years old with acute or convalescent COVID-19. The CDR3 DNA reads as TGCAGCGCTGAGGGGCTCGGAAACACCATATATTTT. Residues: CSAEGLGNTIYF. Looking up the rest from reference TRBV29-1 and TRBJ1-3 gives the full variable domain: SAVISQKPSRDICQRGTSLTIQCQVDSQVTMMFWYRQQPGQSLTLIATANQGSEATYESGFVIDKFPISRPNLTFSTLTVSNMSPEDSSIYLCSAEGLGNTIYFGEGSWLTVV.